The clone carrying this T cell receptor beta chain was detected only once. Its antigen is not known. The junction differs from germline at one of its ends, possibly a read error. This specimen belongs to a study of graft-versus-host responses after intestinal transplantation. Across the study: Anti-thymocyte globulin induction, then tacrolimus and steroids for two to four years, went to all recipients.

The data were produced by immunoSEQ multiplex PCR, yet TCRdb's version contains in-frame clones alone and is incomplete. This table has approximately 19,000 clones, about nine tenths appearing once. CDR1 SQVTM and CDR2 ANQGSEA come from the germline V gene. This CDR3 comprises 11 residues. Findings of the study overall: Among circulating GvH clones, peak levels were associated with early post-transplant declines in HvG clones. Detection of GvH clones occurred in recipient marrow, and some had their first appearance in ileum or blood. Within allografts, high graft-versus-host to host-versus-graft clonal ratios were seen among patients with graft-donor T cell macrochimerism.

The starting material was PBMCs, obtained less than 400 days after transplant. This sequence was found in a human patient who received an intestinal transplant, so some T cells may come from the graft donor. The chain carries TRBV29-1 and TRBJ2-3, with 8 nucleotides matching TRBD1. The CDR3 here is CSAGAGTGILF. In DNA, the CDR3 is TGCAGCGCTGGGGCCGGGACAGGAATCCTTTTT.